These 12 T cell receptor beta chains share one sample of origin, sequenced in a study of radiotherapy plus CTLA-4 blockade in lung cancer. This table comes from immunoSEQ multiplex PCR, and its TCRdb copy is limited to in-frame clones, with some not included. The table includes around 45,000 clones, 65% to 85% detected once. The sample here was peripheral blood, taken from a patient treated with radiotherapy plus ipilimumab. Receptor source: a human donor with non-small cell lung cancer who had stable disease on radiotherapy plus ipilimumab.

V gene TRBV6-6 combines with J gene TRBJ1-2; 9 bases match TRBD1. With 7 bases clipped from V and 0 bases from J, the junction kept 3 bases outside the gene matches. The CDR3 is made up of 14 amino acids. In germline, CDR1 is MNHNY, CDR2 SVGAGI (reference sequence). Here the CDR3 DNA reads TGTGCCAGCAATAGGGACAGGGCTAACTATGGCTACACCTTC. Translated: CASNRDRANYGYTF.

The chain joins TRBV18 to TRBJ1-4; 7 nucleotides line up with TRBD1. V lost 5 bases and J lost 4; bases outside the gene matches: 7. The CDR3 sequence is 15 residues long. From germline, CDR1 is KGHSH and CDR2 LQKENI. CDR3 region: CASSAQGGLNEKLFF. The CDR3 region has the DNA TGTGCCAGCTCAGCCCAGGGGGGGCTTAATGAAAAACTGTTTTTT.

The rearrangement joins TRBV19 to TRBJ1-5; no reliable D call. Trimming removed 3 bases at V and 5 bases at J, with 14 bases between. The CDR3 totals 15 residues. From germline, CDR1 is LNHDA and CDR2 SQIVND (reference sequence). The CDR3 DNA reads as TGTGCCAGTAGTATTGCAACTAACAATCATCAGCCCCAGCATTTT. This codes for CASSIATNNHQPQHF.

The chain has TRBV6-5 and TRBJ1-2; D is perhaps TRBD1 (6 bases). The CDR3 sequence is 15 residues long. Per germline, CDR1 MNHEY and CDR2 SVGAGI. Deletions cut 2 bases from V and 4 bases from J, with 14 bases between. The CDR3 region has the DNA TGTGCCAGCAGTTACATTAGGGGGACCTCCTATGGCTACACCTTC. Its translation: CASSYIRGTSYGYTF.

The chain couples TRBV5-1 to TRBJ1-4; D is unclear. The CDR3 totals 13 residues. CDR1 is SGHRS and CDR2 is YFSETQ in the germline V gene. Trimming pared 7 bases from V and 4 bases from J, leaving 11 bases between. The CDR3 loop reads CASRQTVNEKLFF. The DNA of the CDR3 is TGCGCCAGCCGTCAGACGGTTAATGAAAAACTGTTTTTT.

Remarks on this clone: In the same sample, other DNA sequences code for this CDR3. CDR3 loop: CASRVSGGRTDTQYF. The CDR3 DNA is TGTGCCAGCAGAGTGAGCGGGGGGCGGACAGATACGCAGTATTTT. This rearrangement joins TRBV6-5 to TRBJ2-3; 9 bases align to TRBD2. The CDR3 sequence is 15 residues long. Germline lookup yields CDR1 MNHEY and CDR2 SVGAGI. V shed 6 bases and J 3 bases; nucleotides not matched to a gene: 7.

The V and J genes are TRBV11-3 and TRBJ1-1; no firm D call. V lost 3 bases to trimming and J lost 4 bases, with 9 bases between them. Germline CDR1 reads SGHNT; CDR2 reads YENEEA. This CDR3 is built from 13 residues. The CDR3 nucleotides read TGTGCCAGCAGCTTTTATTACGGCACTGAAGCTTTCTTT. It specifies CASSFYYGTEAFF.

The chain links TRBV7-2 to TRBJ2-1; D uncertain. CDR1 and CDR2 from the germline V gene are SGHTA and FQGNSA. The CDR3 spans 12 residues. The V end lost 2 bases, the J end lost 7 bases, and 6 bases lay between the germline ends. CDR3 DNA sequence: TGTGCCAGCAGCTTAAGCAGGAATGAGCAGTTCTTC. This translates into CASSLSRNEQFF.

The chain links TRBV19 to TRBJ2-2, with D hard to call. CDR3 size: 13 residues. Germline CDR1 LNHDA, CDR2 SQIVND (reference sequence). V lost 3 bases to trimming and J lost 2 bases, with 4 bases between them. CDR3 coding DNA: TGTGCCAGTAGTATCCTTAACACCGGGGAGCTGTTTTTT. This translates into CASSILNTGELFF.

The CDR3 DNA follows: TGTGCCAGCAGCTTGGACGGGGACCCCTACAATGAGCAGTTCTTC. It translates to CASSLDGDPYNEQFF. J is TRBJ2-1 and V is TRBV5-8; tentatively, D is TRBD1 or TRBD2 (5 bases each). Germline CDR1 and CDR2: SGHTS and YDEGEE. Trimming took 0 bases from V and 2 from J, leaving 9 bases between them. CDR3 length equals 15 residues.

V usage is TRBV18 and J usage is TRBJ2-1; possibly TRBD1 or TRBD2 for D (5 bases each). The V and J ends lost 5 bases and 9 bases respectively, with 20 bases between them. CDR3 length: 15 residues. Germline loops: CDR1 KGHSH, CDR2 LQKENI. CDR3 region: CASSAGTGSRVEQFF. DNA of the CDR3: TGTGCCAGCTCAGCCGGGACCGGGTCACGGGTTGAGCAGTTCTTC. Using reference TRBV18 and TRBJ2-1 for the parts outside the CDR3, the full variable domain is NAGVMQNPRHLVRRRGQEARLRCSPMKGHSHVYWYRQLPEEGLKFMVYLQKENIIDESGMPKERFSAEFPKEGPSILRIQQVVRGDSAAYFCASSAGTGSRVEQFFGPGTRLTVL.

V gene TRBV6-1 combines with J gene TRBJ1-2; 9 bases fit TRBD1. Germline CDR1 is MNHNS and CDR2 is SASEGT. J lost 7 bases, V lost 0 bases, and 6 bases had no gene match. The CDR3 totals 15 residues. The CDR3 reads CASSEAGTGLSGYTF. CDR3 nucleotides: TGTGCCAGCAGTGAAGCCGGGACAGGGCTCTCTGGCTACACCTTC.